This T cell receptor beta chain was identified during a study of shared clonotypes between healthy human individuals. Background on the study: Per-donor plates numbered three CD4 naive, three CD4 memory, two CD8 naive and one CD8 memory.

The V end was cut by 4 bases, the J end by 2 bases, with 11 bases between. The CDR3 loop spans 14 amino acids. The V gene's germline CDR1 is MDHEN and CDR2 SYDVKM. A CD45RA-negative memory subset and a CD45RA+ naive subset were separated from the CD4+ cells. Whole-study findings and limits: What naive subsets generally showed was a larger estimated richness than memory subsets showed.

Assay: immunoSEQ multiplex PCR; the TCRdb copy retains only in-frame clones and omits some. The table includes roughly 1.5 million clones, 95% to 99% detected once. With respect to this clone: What it recognizes is unknown.

The chain employs TRBV28 and TRBJ1-1; possible D gene TRBD1, 6 bases. The sequenced sample was naive CD4+ T cells sorted from blood. Subset meaning: CD45RA+ positively selected. This sequence originates from a man under 40 in good health. This CDR3 is CASSWRGQNTEAFF. CDR3 nucleotide sequence: TGTGCCAGCAGTTGGCGGGGGCAAAACACTGAAGCTTTCTTT.